The rows below give T cell receptor beta chains drawn from one sample of a study of T cells in Graves' hyperthyroidism and ophthalmopathy. TCRdb re-called the multiplex PCR reads with MiXCR, one entry per CDR3 protein. The sample holds roughly 700,000 distinct CDR3 sequences, roughly a sixth seen once. Input material: blood. The source is a man aged 45 to 65 with Graves' hyperthyroidism. The CDR3 runs from the conserved cysteine through the conserved F or W. A D gene is named only where the DNA matches it firmly. Some rows have no size entry. The others give once, few or many, or a class for an expanded clone.

d_call	clone_size	v_call	j_call	cdr3_aa	cdr3_nt
-	many	TRBV5-6	TRBJ2-1	CASRFGTTDSEQFF	TGTGCCAGCAGATTCGGGACCACAGACAGCGAGCAGTTCTTC
TRBD2	many	TRBV10-3	TRBJ2-1	CAISEAGTRRYNEQFF	TGTGCCATCAGTGAGGCCGGGACTAGACGATACAATGAGCAGTTCTTC
TRBD1	-	TRBV6-6	TRBJ1-3	CASSTRQGHSGNTIYF	TGTGCCAGCAGTACTCGACAGGGCCACTCTGGAAACACCATATATTTT
-	many	TRBV2	TRBJ2-7	CASSEARQDYEQYF	TGTGCCAGCAGTGAAGCGCGACAGGACTACGAGCAGTACTTC
TRBD2	-	TRBV20-1	TRBJ2-5	CSAQGLAEHQETQYF	TGCAGTGCCCAGGGCCTAGCGGAGCACCAAGAGACCCAGTACTTC
-	-	TRBV24-1	TRBJ2-3	CATSDFKVGETQYF	TGTGCCACCAGTGATTTTAAGGTGGGAGAGACGCAGTATTTT
TRBD2	-	TRBV20-1	TRBJ2-5	CSARPAGGPRETQYF	TGCAGTGCTAGACCCGCGGGAGGGCCCCGGGAGACCCAGTACTTC
TRBD1	many	TRBV3-1	TRBJ2-7	CASSRKDRGEQYF	TGTGCCAGCAGCCGGAAGGACAGGGGCGAGCAGTACTTC
-	many	TRBV27	TRBJ1-1	CASSFSGQGTEAFF	TGTGCCAGCAGTTTTTCAGGCCAGGGCACTGAAGCTTTCTTT
TRBD1	many	TRBV27	TRBJ1-1	CASSLSGTGLNTEAFF	TGTGCCAGCAGTTTATCCGGGACAGGACTGAACACTGAAGCTTTCTTT